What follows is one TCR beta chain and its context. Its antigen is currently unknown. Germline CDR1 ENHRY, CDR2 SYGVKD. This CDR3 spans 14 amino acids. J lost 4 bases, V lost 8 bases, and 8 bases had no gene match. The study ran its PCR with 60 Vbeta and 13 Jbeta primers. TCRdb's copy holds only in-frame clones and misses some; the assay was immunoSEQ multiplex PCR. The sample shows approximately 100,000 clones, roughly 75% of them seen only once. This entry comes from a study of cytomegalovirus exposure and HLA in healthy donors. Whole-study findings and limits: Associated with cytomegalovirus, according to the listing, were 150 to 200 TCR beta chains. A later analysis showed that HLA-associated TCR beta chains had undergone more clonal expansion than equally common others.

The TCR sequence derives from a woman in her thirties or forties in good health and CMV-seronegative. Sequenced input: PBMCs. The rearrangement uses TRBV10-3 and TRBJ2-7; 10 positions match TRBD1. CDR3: CAILDRGRGYEQYF. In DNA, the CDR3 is TGTGCCATCTTAGACAGGGGGCGCGGGTACGAGCAGTACTTC.